The 21 T cell receptor gamma chains presented below share a single source sample, sequenced in a study of Vδ1+ human thymocytes. General study findings and limits: Thymic TRG and TRD repertoires appeared highly polyclonal.

Their antigens remain unidentified. RNA was extracted from the cells and then reverse transcribed. Pooled V-gene forward primers with one constant-region reverse primer generated the CDR3 amplicons by multiplex PCR. TCRdb fed the multiplex PCR reads to CATT. The sample lists more than 9,000 gamma-chain clones, roughly 45% seen once, with 1.5% to 2% in the top ten. The sequenced sample consisted of Vdelta1+ gamma-delta thymocytes from the thymus. Subset described: FACS-sorted CD3+ TCRalphabeta- TCRVdelta1+ TCRVdelta2- thymocytes. These receptors were collected from a boy younger than two who had congenital heart surgery.

This clone was seen a handful of times. The chain carries TRGV3 and TRGJ1 or TRGJ2. This CDR3 has 13 residues. The J segment lost 8 bases and the V segment lost 2 bases, leaving 9 bases of the junction unmatched. The germline gives CDR1 VTNTFY, CDR2 YDVSTARD (reference sequence). This CDR3 reads CATWDILGDKKLF. CDR3 nucleotides: TGTGCCACCTGGGACATCCTTGGGGATAAGAAACTCTTT.

The chain employs TRGV9 and TRGJ1 or TRGJ2. This CDR3 region has 13 residues. J gave up 3 bases and V 3 bases, and 5 bases lay outside the gene matches. Per germline, CDR1 GITISATS and CDR2 ISYDGTV (reference sequence). CDR3 sequence: CALWELSYYKKLF. The CDR3 DNA sequence: TGTGCCTTGTGGGAGCTGTCTTATTATAAGAAACTCTTT.

With respect to this clone: One junction end does not reproduce the germline sequence, and a read error may be involved. The chain uses TRGV3 and TRGJ1 or TRGJ2. Here the J gene was assigned by germline matching of the DNA, as TCRdb has none. This CDR3 region has 11 residues. Germline CDR1 is VTNTFY and CDR2 is YDVSTARD (reference sequence). For the CDR3, the DNA is TGTGCCACCGGGGACAGGCGGGTGAAACTCTTT. Its translation is CATGDRRVKLF.

This clone was observed a handful of times. The chain combines TRGV5 with TRGJ1 or TRGJ2. TCRdb carries no J gene annotation; the J gene was assigned here by matching the DNA with germline. Trimming cost V 0 bases and J 12 bases; bases outside gene matches: 8. Germline loops: CDR1 VINAFY, CDR2 YDVSNSKD. This CDR3 is built from 12 residues. CDR3 sequence (DNA): TGTGCCACCTGGGACAGGCCAAGTCTGAAACTCTTT. This codes for CATWDRPSLKLF.

The chain couples TRGV3 to TRGJ1 or TRGJ2. The J gene, absent from TCRdb, was called here by matching the DNA to germline. Germline trimming cut 0 bases from V and 9 bases from J; bases unmatched to any gene: 8. CDR3 length: 13 amino acids. Germline V lookup: CDR1 VTNTFY, CDR2 YDVSTARD (reference sequence). In DNA form, the CDR3 reads TGTGCCACCTGGGACAGGCGGAGAAGTAAGAAACTCTTT. Amino acid sequence: CATWDRRRSKKLF.

No V gene was called, and the J gene is TRGJ1 or TRGJ2. CDR3 length: 12 residues. This chain's CDR3 is CALWGDPYTKLF. The CDR3, as DNA: TGTGCCTTGTGGGGTGACCCCTATACGAAACTCTTT.

Concerning this clone itself: A read error may explain this, as a much larger clone is one base away. The chain is built from TRGV4 and TRGJ1 or TRGJ2. Because TCRdb records no J gene, it was assigned here through a match of the DNA to germline. Per germline, CDR1 EGSTGY and CDR2 YDSYTSSV. CDR3 length: 13 residues. The trim removed 6 bases at V and 0 bases at J, leaving 5 bases unmatched. CDR3 bases: TGTGCCACCTGGTATAGGAATTATTATAAGAAACTCTTT. Encoded protein: CATWYRNYYKKLF.

This clone has a single count. V is TRGV3 and J is TRGJ1 or TRGJ2. The J gene, absent from TCRdb, was called here by matching the DNA to germline. Germline CDR1 and CDR2: VTNTFY and YDVSTARD (reference sequence). Unmatched junction bases numbered 18, after V lost 0 bases and J lost 7 bases. CDR3 length: 17 amino acids. The CDR3 protein is CATWDRPGRPLVYKKLF. CDR3 coding DNA: TGTGCCACCTGGGACAGGCCGGGGCGGCCATTAGTGTATAAGAAACTCTTT.

This chain uses TRGV2 with TRGJ1 or TRGJ2. The J gene, left out of TCRdb, was set here by checking the DNA against germline. V lost 1 base and J lost 5; bases outside the gene matches: 5. CDR1 and CDR2 (germline): EGSNGY, YDSYNSKV. This CDR3 contains 13 residues. CDR3 nucleotides: TGTGCCACCTGGGACGGCCGGGATTATAAGAAACTCTTT. The encoded protein is CATWDGRDYKKLF.

This rearrangement joins TRGV5 to TRGJ1 or TRGJ2. No J gene was available from TCRdb, and it was assigned here by a germline match of the DNA. The trim removed 0 bases at V and 7 bases at J, leaving 12 bases unmatched. The CDR3 spans 15 residues. Germline CDR1 reads VINAFY; CDR2 reads YDVSNSKD. CDR3 sequence reads: CATWDRPRGRYKKLF. The CDR3, as DNA: TGTGCCACCTGGGACAGGCCTCGAGGAAGATATAAGAAACTCTTT.

This sequence joins TRGV9 and TRGJ1 or TRGJ2. The V and J ends lost 2 bases and 3 bases, in that order; junction bases with no gene match: 4. From germline, CDR1 is GITISATS and CDR2 ISYDGTV (reference sequence). This CDR3 has 13 amino acids. The CDR3 reads CALWEALYYKKLF. The CDR3 DNA is TGTGCCTTGTGGGAGGCCCTTTATTATAAGAAACTCTTT.

A word on this clone: Other DNA sequences in the same sample also yield this CDR3. V is TRGV9 and J is TRGJ1 or TRGJ2. Germline matching of the DNA provided the J gene here, since TCRdb leaves it blank. The CDR3 is made up of 11 amino acids. The V gene end was trimmed by 5 bases and the J gene end by 7 bases; junction bases not matched to a gene: 5. Germline CDR1 GITISATS, CDR2 ISYDGTV (reference sequence). CDR3 bases: TGTGCCTTGTGGGTGGGGTATAAGAAACTCTTT. Protein: CALWVGYKKLF.

The chain joins TRGV3 to TRGJP2. The J gene, not given by TCRdb, was assigned here from a germline match of the nucleotide sequence. V lost 0 bases to trimming and J lost 2 bases; unmatched junction nucleotides: 9. This CDR3 has 17 residues. Germline CDR1 is VTNTFY and CDR2 is YDVSTARD (reference sequence). CDR3 loop: CATWDRGILSSDWIKTF. The CDR3 coding sequence is TGTGCCACCTGGGACAGGGGAATACTAAGTAGTGATTGGATCAAGACGTTT.

J is TRGJ1 or TRGJ2 and V is TRGV5. Since TCRdb gives no J gene, matching the DNA to germline was used here to assign it. The CDR3 length is 17 residues. Germline CDR1 VINAFY, CDR2 YDVSNSKD. Trimming took 0 bases from V and 0 from J; bases not matched to a gene: 11. CDR3 loop: CATWDRPHLENYYKKLF. CDR3 DNA sequence: TGTGCCACCTGGGACAGGCCCCATTTAGAGAATTATTATAAGAAACTCTTT.

In this sample, this clone turned up once. The V call is TRGV8, the J call TRGJ1 or TRGJ2. TCRdb is silent on the J gene; assignment here came from matching the DNA to germline. With V trimmed by 2 bases and J by 5 bases, 6 bases remained unmatched. The CDR3 spans 13 residues. The V gene's germline CDR1 is VENAVY and CDR2 YDSYNSRV. The CDR3 is CATWDMRNYKKLF. CDR3 sequence (DNA): TGTGCCACCTGGGATATGAGGAATTATAAGAAACTCTTT.

This clone was found a few times. This rearrangement joins TRGV2 to TRGJ1 or TRGJ2. V shed 4 bases and J 8 bases; nucleotides not matched to a gene: 8. Germline loops: CDR1 EGSNGY, CDR2 YDSYNSKV. This CDR3 has 12 residues. CDR3 residues: CATWDGRDKKLF. In nucleotides, the CDR3 is TGTGCCACCTGGGATGGGCGAGATAAGAAACTCTTT.

Comments on this clone: Different DNA sequences within this sample yield the same CDR3. The rearrangement links TRGV4 to TRGJ1 or TRGJ2. TCRdb is silent on the J gene; assignment here came from matching the DNA to germline. The germline V gene encodes CDR1 EGSTGY and CDR2 YDSYTSSV. V was clipped by 1 base and J by 0 bases; unmatched bases: 3. This CDR3 contains 14 residues. The DNA of the CDR3 is TGTGCCACCTGGGATGGACAGAATTATTATAAGAAACTCTTT. This encodes CATWDGQNYYKKLF.

The rearrangement uses TRGV2 and TRGJP1. The J gene was missing in TCRdb and was found by matching the end of the DNA to germline. Germline V CDR1 and CDR2: EGSNGY, YDSYNSKV. The trim removed 0 bases at V and 2 bases at J, leaving 0 bases unmatched. The CDR3 has 14 amino acids. This CDR3 reads CATWDGTTGWFKIF. DNA for the CDR3: TGTGCCACCTGGGACGGGACCACTGGTTGGTTCAAGATATTT.

This clone was seen a handful of times. The chain carries TRGV9 and TRGJ1 or TRGJ2. From germline, CDR1 is GITISATS and CDR2 ISYDGTV (reference sequence). The V segment lost 0 bases and the J segment 14 bases; nucleotides outside the gene matches: 13. CDR3 length: 13 residues. CDR3 nucleotides: TGTGCCTTGTGGGAGGTGAAAATGTGTAGGCAACTCTTT. This encodes CALWEVKMCRQLF.

The chain couples TRGV4 to TRGJ1 or TRGJ2. TCRdb carries no J gene annotation; the J gene was assigned here by matching the DNA with germline. Germline V gene sequence: CDR1 EGSTGY, CDR2 YDSYTSSV. This CDR3 region has 11 residues. The V segment lost 1 base and the J segment 9 bases; nucleotides outside the gene matches: 3. CDR3 nucleotide sequence: TGTGCCACCTGGGATGGCTGTAAGAAACTCTTT. This codes for CATWDGCKKLF.

Concerning this clone: Just one base apart from a much larger clone, this may be a read error. The same CDR3 also results from other DNA sequences found in this sample. This chain joins TRGV3 and TRGJ1 or TRGJ2. The J gene is absent in TCRdb and was assigned here via DNA matching to germline. CDR3 length: 13 amino acids. The trim removed 0 bases at V and 7 bases at J, leaving 6 bases unmatched. Looked up from germline, CDR1 is VTNTFY and CDR2 is YDVSTARD (reference sequence). This CDR3 is CATWDRPGYKKLF. CDR3 DNA sequence: TGTGCCACCTGGGACAGGCCGGGCTATAAGAAACTCTTT.